This is a list of T cell receptor beta chains from one sample in a study of shared clonotypes between healthy human individuals. The data were produced by immunoSEQ multiplex PCR, yet TCRdb's version contains in-frame clones alone and is incomplete. The repertoire holds approximately 2.3 million clones, with over 85% as singletons. The sample comprised naive CD4+ T cells from PBMCs. These receptors were obtained from a man younger than 35 in good health. Some clones in this sample may be carry-over from other donors' samples. CDR3s include the opening cysteine and the closing phenylalanine or tryptophan. Each record gives: clone size, D gene, V gene, J gene, CDR3 DNA, CDR3 protein. D genes are given only for firm matches. Size values are once, few and many counts, or a class for expanded clones, and some rows have none.

.	.	TRBV28	TRBJ2-7	TGTGCCAGCAGTTTTTCGGCACGGTGGGGAAACGAGCAGTACTTC	CASSFSARWGNEQYF
.	TRBD2	TRBV27	TRBJ2-7	TGTGCCAGCAGTTTAAGGCCCGGGGAGCGGGAGAACGAGCAGTACTTC	CASSLRPGERENEQYF
once	.	TRBV7-9	TRBJ2-6	TGTGCCAGCAGCTTAGCCGGAAACATTGGGGCCAACGTCCTGACTTTC	CASSLAGNIGANVLTF
.	TRBD2	TRBV2	TRBJ2-5	TGTGCCAGCAGTGAATGGGACGGGGGGGAGACCCAGTACTTC	CASSEWDGGETQYF
.	TRBD2	TRBV9	TRBJ2-2	TGTGCCAGCACGTGGCGGGGCGGGGGCACCGGGGAGCTGTTTTTT	CASTWRGGGTGELFF
once	TRBD2	TRBV7-2	TRBJ2-1	TGTGCCAGCAGTACCGGGACTAGCATTTCCTACAATGAGCAGTTCTTC	CASSTGTSISYNEQFF
.	.	TRBV5-1	TRBJ1-2	TGCGCCAGCAGCTTGGGGCAGCCCAATTATGGCTACACCTTC	CASSLGQPNYGYTF
.	.	TRBV5-1	TRBJ1-1	TGCGCCAGCAGCTTGGGGCAGCCGAACACTGAAGCTTTCTTT	CASSLGQPNTEAFF
once	.	TRBV5-1	TRBJ1-5	TGCGCCAGCAGCTTAAACAGAAATCAGCCCCAGCATTTT	CASSLNRNQPQHF
.	.	TRBV28	TRBJ1-2	TGTGCCAGCAGTTTATTTGCGGGTGCGGTCTATGGCTACACCTTC	CASSLFAGAVYGYTF
.	TRBD2	TRBV4-2	TRBJ2-2	TGTGCCAGCAGGACTAGCGGCACCGGGGAGCTGTTTTTT	CASRTSGTGELFF
.	.	TRBV7-9	TRBJ2-1	TGTGCCAGCAGCTGGGACACCACTTACAATGAGCAGTTCTTC	CASSWDTTYNEQFF
.	.	TRBV6-1	TRBJ1-2	TGTGCCAGCAGTGTAGAGGGATATGGCTACACCTTC	CASSVEGYGYTF
.	.	TRBV11-1	TRBJ2-7	TGTGCCAGCAGCTTTGGGGGGAACTACGAGCAGTACTTC	CASSFGGNYEQYF
.	TRBD1	TRBV18	TRBJ2-7	TGTGCCAGCTCACCACCGGGGGACAGGGGAAGGTACGAGCAGTACTTC	CASSPPGDRGRYEQYF
.	TRBD2	TRBV5-1	TRBJ2-3	TGCGCCAGCAGCTTGGAGGGTAGCGGGAACATCACAGATACGCAGTATTTT	CASSLEGSGNITDTQYF
.	TRBD1	TRBV13	TRBJ1-1	TGTGCCACCGAATTGGCTGGGACAGGCTGGACTGAAGCTTTCTTT	CATELAGTGWTEAFF
.	TRBD1	TRBV2	TRBJ2-7	TGTGCCAGCAGTGAAAGACAGGGCTACCGGTACTTC	CASSERQGYRYF
once	.	TRBV9	TRBJ1-1	TGTGCCAGCAGCCCCGGCAAGGGGAACACTGAAGCTTTCTTT	CASSPGKGNTEAFF
.	.	TRBV5-1	TRBJ2-1	TGCGCCAGCAGCTTTTCTACAACTACACCTCACAATGAGCAGTTCTTC	CASSFSTTTPHNEQFF
once	.	TRBV18	TRBJ1-4	TGTGCCACCCATCACGGGCAGGGGAGAGAAAAACTGTTTTTT	CATHHGQGREKLFF
.	.	TRBV10-3	TRBJ1-2	TGTGCCATCAGCCGTGGGGGGGAATACTATGGCTACACCTTC	CAISRGGEYYGYTF
.	.	TRBV2	TRBJ2-6	TGTGCCACCCTCTCAGGGGCCGGGGCCAACGTCCTGACTTTC	CATLSGAGANVLTF
.	TRBD2	TRBV10-3	TRBJ2-7	TGTGCCAGCACCAAGGGGGTAGCGGGAGGAACCGAGCAGTACTTC	CASTKGVAGGTEQYF
.	.	TRBV27	TRBJ2-3	TGTGCCAGCAGTTTATCCGTTCGCACAGATACGCAGTATTTT	CASSLSVRTDTQYF
.	.	TRBV20-1	TRBJ2-1	TGCAGTGCTGAAGCTTACAATGAGCAGTTCTTC	CSAEAYNEQFF
.	TRBD1	TRBV5-1	TRBJ2-1	TGCGCCAGCCGACTAGGGACAGGTTCTTACAATGAGCAGTTCTTC	CASRLGTGSYNEQFF
.	TRBD1	TRBV30	TRBJ1-2	TGTGCCTGTTCGGGACAGGGAATTTGGGGTAACTATGGCTACACCTTC	CACSGQGIWGNYGYTF
.	TRBD1	TRBV5-6	TRBJ2-5	TGTGCCAGCAGTAGGACAGGGCCGCGAGAGACCCAGTACTTC	CASSRTGPRETQYF
.	.	TRBV28	TRBJ2-1	TGTGCCAGCAGTTTTTGGACATCGACCTACAATGAGCAGTTCTTC	CASSFWTSTYNEQFF
.	TRBD1	TRBV30	TRBJ1-4	TGTGCCGGGGACAGGGGGCGAGAAAAACTGTTTTTT	CAGDRGREKLFF
.	.	TRBV27	TRBJ2-2	TGTGCCAGCAGTTTAGGGGCGGGGACCGGGGAGCTGTTTTTT	CASSLGAGTGELFF
once	TRBD1	TRBV11-3	TRBJ2-1	TGTGCCAGCAACAGGGGGGACTCCGGGGACAATGAGCAGTTCTTC	CASNRGDSGDNEQFF
.	.	TRBV7-2	TRBJ1-1	TGTGCCAGCAGCTTAGAGTCAGGGAAGGGCACTGAAGCTTTCTTT	CASSLESGKGTEAFF
.	.	TRBV10-3	TRBJ2-1	TGTGCCATTCAACAGGGCGTCAATGAGCAGTTCTTC	CAIQQGVNEQFF
once	.	TRBV10-3	TRBJ2-1	TGTGCCATCAGTGAAGTAGTAGGGGGGGGATCTGAGCAGTTCTTC	CAISEVVGGGSEQFF
.	.	TRBV27	TRBJ2-7	TGTGCCAGCAGTTTACAGCGAACAGCCTACGAGCAGTACTTC	CASSLQRTAYEQYF
.	TRBD2	TRBV7-6	TRBJ2-7	TGTGCCAGCAGCACAACTAGCGGACCCTCCTACGAGCAGTACTTC	CASSTTSGPSYEQYF
.	.	TRBV7-3	TRBJ1-1	TGTGCCAGCAGCTTAGACCCCGGGGATACTGAAGCTTTCTTT	CASSLDPGDTEAFF
once	TRBD2	TRBV9	TRBJ2-5	TGTGCCAGCAGCGTAGCTCCTAGCGGACAAGAGACCCAGTACTTC	CASSVAPSGQETQYF
.	.	TRBV28	TRBJ2-2	TGTGCCAGCAGTTTGAGGGGCACCGGGGAGCTGTTTTTT	CASSLRGTGELFF
.	TRBD1	TRBV27	TRBJ1-2	TGTGCCAGCAGTTTCCGGACAGGGAACGGCTACACCTTC	CASSFRTGNGYTF
.	.	TRBV7-9	TRBJ1-5	TGTGCCAGCAGCTTGGTGAATCAGCCCCAGCATTTT	CASSLVNQPQHF
.	.	TRBV6-1	TRBJ2-5	TGTGCCAGCAGTGAACATGGGTGGGCCCAGTACTTC	CASSEHGWAQYF
.	.	TRBV18	TRBJ2-2	TGTGCCAGCTCACCGCTGGGACCGCCGAGTACCGGGGAGCTGTTTTTT	CASSPLGPPSTGELFF
once	.	TRBV7-2	TRBJ2-2	TGTGCCAGCAGCCGATTGGGGACCGGGGAGCTGTTTTTT	CASSRLGTGELFF
.	TRBD1	TRBV10-3	TRBJ2-5	TGTGCCATCAGTTATGGACAGGGCCAAGAGACCCAGTACTTC	CAISYGQGQETQYF
once	.	TRBV20-1	TRBJ2-7	TGCAGTGCGTCGGGGGCCTACGAGCAGTACTTC	CSASGAYEQYF
.	TRBD1	TRBV10-3	TRBJ1-1	TGTGCCATCAGCCCGGGACAGGGAAGGACTGAAGCTTTCTTT	CAISPGQGRTEAFF
.	TRBD1	TRBV5-1	TRBJ1-1	TGCGCCAGCAGCATGGCGACAGGGGACCCCATGAACACTGAAGCTTTCTTT	CASSMATGDPMNTEAFF
.	.	TRBV29-1	TRBJ2-7	TGCAGCGCTGTGTGGGGGCGGGGGAACGAGCAGTACTTC	CSAVWGRGNEQYF
.	TRBD1	TRBV10-3	TRBJ1-3	TGTGCCATCGGGACAGTTGGAAACACCATATATTTT	CAIGTVGNTIYF